One sample yielded the 31 T cell receptor beta chains listed below, sequenced in a study of PD-1 blockade in classical Hodgkin lymphoma. Method: immunoSEQ multiplex PCR; TCRdb's copy keeps in-frame clones and lacks some. The table lists more than 45,000 clones, around 72% of them singletons. Every patient was affected by relapse after autologous stem cell transplantation, while exposure to brentuximab vedotin was not uniform. Sequenced here: peripheral blood mononuclear cells (PBMCs), sampled at baseline. The receptors here all came from a human donor with classical Hodgkin lymphoma.

The J gene is TRBJ2-1, the V gene TRBV20-1; D possibly corresponds to TRBD2 (5 bases). The germline gives CDR1 DFQATT, CDR2 SNEGSKA (reference sequence). This CDR3 is 10 amino acids long. The germline V and J ends were trimmed by 6 bases and 7 bases, with 7 bases remaining between them. The CDR3 coding sequence is TGCAGTGCGAGGGATAATGAGCAGTTCTTC. It specifies CSARDNEQFF.

J is TRBJ1-2 and V is TRBV4-1; tentatively, D is TRBD1 (5 bases). This CDR3 has 14 amino acids. The V end was cut by 0 bases, the J end by 4 bases, with 9 bases between. Germline V gives CDR1 MGHRA, CDR2 YSYEKL. The CDR3 DNA sequence: TGCGCCAGCAGCCAAGAGCGGGGCGCCTATGGCTACACCTTC. This gives the protein CASSQERGAYGYTF.

V gene TRBV11-3 combines with J gene TRBJ2-1; D is unresolved. V was clipped by 2 bases and J by 0 bases, with 11 bases between them. Germline V CDR1 and CDR2: SGHNT, YENEEA. The CDR3 is 16 amino acids. CDR3 nucleotide sequence: TGTGCCAGCAGCTTAAGGTCAGACCACTCCTACAATGAGCAGTTCTTC. It yields the protein CASSLRSDHSYNEQFF.

This clone was picked up a small number of times. The chain joins TRBV19 to TRBJ1-5, with 9 bases fitting TRBD1. V lost 6 bases, J lost 7 bases, and 7 bases stayed unmatched. Germline CDR1 and CDR2: LNHDA and SQIVND (reference sequence). The CDR3 covers 14 residues. The CDR3: CASSTQGARQPQHF. As DNA, the CDR3 is TGTGCCAGTAGCACACAGGGGGCGAGACAGCCCCAGCATTTT.

This chain joins TRBV13 and TRBJ2-5, with 13 positions matching TRBD2. Germline trimming cut 4 bases from V and 5 bases from J; bases unmatched to any gene: 10. CDR1 is PRHDT, CDR2 FYEKMQ, per germline (reference sequence). This CDR3 comprises 17 residues. The CDR3 loop is CASSYPVTSGGAETQYF. CDR3 nucleotide sequence: TGTGCCAGCAGCTACCCCGTTACTAGCGGGGGGGCCGAGACCCAGTACTTC. Filled out from reference TRBV13 and TRBJ2-5, the complete variable domain reads AAGVIQSPRHLIKEKRETATLKCYPIPRHDTVYWYQQGPGQDPQFLISFYEKMQSDKGSIPDRFSAQQFSDYHSELNMSSLELGDSALYFCASSYPVTSGGAETQYFGPGTRLLVL.

This clone was recorded many times. V gene TRBV9 combines with J gene TRBJ1-1, with 8 bases lining up with TRBD1. Germline V lookup: CDR1 SGDLS, CDR2 YYNGEE. This CDR3 comprises 14 residues. Unmatched junction bases numbered 3, after V lost 4 bases and J lost 1 base. CDR3 sequence (DNA): TGTGCCAGCAGCCGGACAGGGTCGAACACTGAAGCTTTCTTT. Translated, it gives CASSRTGSNTEAFF.

The gene calls are TRBV5-5 and TRBJ2-2, with TRBD1 matching over 12 bases. CDR3 length: 17 residues. Per the germline V gene, CDR1 is SGHKS and CDR2 is YYEKEE (reference sequence). V dropped 5 bases and J dropped 0; count of bases not matched to a gene: 5. CDR3 amino acids: CASRIGTGGANTGELFF. CDR3 in DNA: TGTGCCAGCAGAATTGGGACAGGGGGCGCGAACACCGGGGAGCTGTTTTTT.

The V call is TRBV5-1, the J call TRBJ1-1, with D uncertain. The V gene lost 1 base and the J gene lost 1 base, with 11 bases spanning the gap. CDR3 length: 15 amino acids. The germline CDR1 and CDR2 sequences are SGHRS and YFSETQ. CDR3 coding DNA: TGCGCCAGCAGCTTGCGCGCCGGCGGGAACACTGAAGCTTTCTTT. Amino acids: CASSLRAGGNTEAFF.

This sequence joins TRBV19 and TRBJ1-1; no clear D gene. V lost 5 bases, J lost 3 bases, and 16 bases lay in between. Looked up from germline, CDR1 is LNHDA and CDR2 is SQIVND (reference sequence). CDR3 length: 15 amino acids. The chain's CDR3 is CASSLPTVVYTEAFF. In DNA, the CDR3 is TGTGCCAGTAGTCTCCCAACAGTGGTCTACACTGAAGCTTTCTTT. The full variable domain, its missing parts supplied by reference TRBV19 and TRBJ1-1, is DGGITQSPKYLFRKEGQNVTLSCEQNLNHDAMYWYRQDPGQGLRLIYYSQIVNDFQKGDIAEGYSVSREKKESFPLTVTSAQKNPTAFYLCASSLPTVVYTEAFFGQGTRLTVV.

The gene calls are TRBV6-6 and TRBJ2-7; 12 bases line up with TRBD2. With 4 bases clipped from V and 3 bases from J, the junction kept 1 base outside the gene matches. CDR1 is MNHNY and CDR2 is SVGAGI in the germline V gene (reference sequence). The CDR3 has 14 residues. CDR3 DNA: TGTGCCAGCAGTTGGACTAGCGGGAACTACGAGCAGTACTTC. Protein sequence: CASSWTSGNYEQYF.

This CDR3 reads CAWSVLATEAFF. CDR3 nucleotides: TGTGCCTGGAGTGTACTGGCCACTGAAGCTTTCTTT. This sequence joins TRBV30 and TRBJ1-1, with no clear D. The CDR3 has 12 amino acids. Trimming took 0 bases from V and 4 from J, leaving 6 bases between them. Germline V lookup: CDR1 GTSNPN, CDR2 SVGIG (reference sequence).

The V call is TRBV19, the J call TRBJ2-7, with 7 bases lining up with TRBD2. Germline V gene lookup returns CDR1 LNHDA and CDR2 SQIVND (reference sequence). V gave up 3 bases and J gave up 3 bases; unmatched junction bases: 8. This CDR3 spans 15 amino acids. The CDR3 loop reads CASSIGAGRNYEQYF. In DNA form, the CDR3 reads TGTGCCAGTAGTATTGGAGCGGGGAGGAACTACGAGCAGTACTTC.

The V call is TRBV30, the J call TRBJ2-6; no definite D call. Germline assignment: CDR1 GTSNPN and CDR2 SVGIG (reference sequence). Deletions cut 2 bases from V and 1 base from J, with 6 bases between. This CDR3 comprises 14 residues. The CDR3: CAWSRLSGANVLTF. In DNA form, the CDR3 reads TGTGCCTGGAGTAGACTGTCTGGGGCCAACGTCCTGACTTTC.

Here the CDR3 reads CASSMAQGAYDTQYF. CDR3 bases: TGTGCCAGTAGTATGGCACAGGGGGCTTACGATACGCAGTATTTT. The genes are TRBV19 and TRBJ2-3, with TRBD1 matching over 9 bases. Germline CDR1 LNHDA, CDR2 SQIVND (reference sequence). J gave up 6 bases and V 3 bases, and 7 bases lay outside the gene matches. The CDR3 spans 15 residues.

The chain uses TRBV6-1 and TRBJ2-1; 8 bases map to TRBD1. Germline V gene lookup returns CDR1 MNHNS and CDR2 SASEGT. There are 14 residues in the CDR3. The trim removed 6 bases at V and 9 bases at J, leaving 10 bases unmatched. Here the CDR3 DNA reads TGTGCCAGCAGGACAGGGGACAGGTCGAGTGAGCAGTTCTTC. Amino acids: CASRTGDRSSEQFF.

The chain couples TRBV5-4 to TRBJ2-1, with 12 bases aligning to TRBD1. Germline-derived CDR1 and CDR2 are SGHNT and YYREEE (reference sequence). The junction had 3 bases not matched to a gene; V was cut back by 0 bases and J by 8 bases. CDR3 length: 15 amino acids. DNA for the CDR3: TGTGCCAGCAGCTTGGGAGGGACAGGGGGCGATGAGCAGTTCTTC. As protein: CASSLGGTGGDEQFF.

This clone was counted a single time. This chain joins TRBV6-6 and TRBJ1-2, with TRBD1 matching 7 bases. Trimming removed 2 bases from V and 4 bases from J; junction bases left unmatched: 4. CDR3 length: 14 amino acids. In germline, CDR1 is MNHNY, CDR2 SVGAGI (reference sequence). The CDR3 DNA follows: TGTGCCAGCAGTTACCGAGACAGGGTCTATGGCTACACCTTC. Protein sequence: CASSYRDRVYGYTF.

The V and J genes are TRBV27 and TRBJ2-2; 7 bases match TRBD2. The CDR3 is made up of 14 amino acids. Losses at the gene ends were 8 bases for V and 7 bases for J; bases not matched to a gene: 10. The V gene's germline CDR1 is MNHEY and CDR2 SMNVEV (reference sequence). The CDR3 DNA reads TGTGCCAGCTCGGCGGGGGTGGATGACGGGGAGCTGTTTTTT. Translated, it gives CASSAGVDDGELFF.

The rearrangement uses TRBV20-1 and TRBJ2-1, with 7 bases identical to TRBD2. Per the germline V gene, CDR1 is DFQATT and CDR2 is SNEGSKA (reference sequence). Unmatched junction bases numbered 2, after V lost 6 bases and J lost 6 bases. The CDR3 runs to 11 residues. DNA for the CDR3: TGCAGTGCGACGGGAGGCAATGAGCAGTTCTTC. Translation gives CSATGGNEQFF.

V and J are TRBV7-3 and TRBJ2-1; 12 nucleotides match TRBD2. Germline CDR1 and CDR2: SGHTA and FQGTGA. The CDR3 is 16 residues long. V lost 5 bases, J lost 2 bases, and 4 bases stayed unmatched. The CDR3 is CASSPGLAGTYNEQFF. CDR3 nucleotide sequence: TGTGCCAGCAGCCCTGGACTAGCGGGGACCTACAATGAGCAGTTCTTC.

The chain combines TRBV6-8 with TRBJ2-1; 14 bases fit TRBD2. The CDR3 covers 17 residues. V lost 7 bases, J lost 0 bases, and 5 bases stayed unmatched. Germline lookup yields CDR1 MNHGY and CDR2 SAAAGT. CDR3 loop: CASNLGTSGSSYNEQFF. Here the CDR3 DNA reads TGTGCCAGCAACCTGGGGACTAGCGGGAGCTCCTACAATGAGCAGTTCTTC.

This clone ranks as medium-sized. The V gene is TRBV7-2, the J gene TRBJ1-1; maybe TRBD1 (6 bases). Trimming shortened V by 8 bases and J by 11 bases, and 9 bases separated the two germline ends. CDR1 is SGHTA and CDR2 is FQGNSA in the germline V gene. This CDR3 spans 9 amino acids. CDR3 protein: CASPRGAFF. The CDR3 DNA follows: TGTGCCAGCCCGAGGGGGGCTTTCTTT.

V gene TRBV9 combines with J gene TRBJ2-2, with 11 bases lining up with TRBD1. The V gene's germline CDR1 is SGDLS and CDR2 YYNGEE. V was pared by 0 bases and J by 4 bases, with 5 bases of the junction left unmatched. This CDR3 region has 17 residues. CDR3 protein: CASSVDQGQGGTGELFF. CDR3 coding DNA: TGTGCCAGCAGCGTAGATCAGGGACAGGGGGGCACCGGGGAGCTGTTTTTT.

A few counts support this clone. The chain recombines TRBV2 with TRBJ2-1; D not certain. Trimming left V 6 bases short and J 12 bases short, with 15 bases between. Germline CDR1 SNHLY, CDR2 FYNNEI. This CDR3 comprises 12 residues. The chain's CDR3 is CASSSPSMWQFF. The DNA of the CDR3 is TGTGCCAGCAGCTCCCCTTCAATGTGGCAGTTCTTC.

About this clone itself: The junction and the germline gene differ at one end; a read error may be behind it. The chain joins TRBV5-1 to TRBJ2-2; TRBD1 or TRBD2 may be the D gene (5 bases each). CDR3 length equals 14 residues. Germline V gives CDR1 SGHRS, CDR2 YFSETQ. The CDR3 loop is CASSLWGNAGELFF. DNA of the CDR3: TGCGCCAGCAGCTTGTGGGGGAACGCCGGGGAGCTGTTTTTT.

The rearrangement joins TRBV5-5 to TRBJ2-2; D is perhaps TRBD1 (6 bases). Germline V CDR1 and CDR2: SGHKS, YYEKEE (reference sequence). Trimming stripped 4 bases from V and 5 bases from J, with 18 bases between. The CDR3 extends over 16 amino acids. The CDR3: CASSPRGSADTGELFF. The CDR3 DNA is TGTGCCAGCAGCCCTAGGGGGTCGGCCGATACCGGGGAGCTGTTTTTT.

This chain uses TRBV2 with TRBJ1-5, with 9 bases that match TRBD1. The length of the CDR3 is 15 residues. Germline V CDR1 and CDR2: SNHLY, FYNNEI. The J segment lost 3 bases and the V segment lost 4 bases, leaving 4 bases of the junction unmatched. The CDR3 sequence: CASSGGTGNNQPQHF. The CDR3 DNA is TGTGCCAGCAGTGGGGGGACAGGGAACAATCAGCCCCAGCATTTT.

The chain recombines TRBV4-1 with TRBJ1-2, with D possibly matching TRBD1 (6 bases). Germline V gives CDR1 MGHRA, CDR2 YSYEKL. V lost 0 bases and J 8 bases, leaving 13 bases between the germline ends. The CDR3 runs 14 residues. CDR3 DNA sequence: TGCGCCAGCAGCCAAGAGCAGGGGCTGAGAGGCTACACCTTC. It is translated as CASSQEQGLRGYTF.

This sequence joins TRBV28 and TRBJ2-2; tentatively, D is TRBD1 or TRBD2 (5 bases each). Germline CDR1 reads MDHEN; CDR2 reads SYDVKM. CDR3 length: 16 residues. Trimming removed 2 bases at V and 0 bases at J, with 10 bases between. CDR3 nucleotides: TGTGCCAGCAGTTTAGAGAGGGGCGCGAACACCGGGGAGCTGTTTTTT. Translating it yields CASSLERGANTGELFF.

This clone was observed a few times. This chain connects TRBV2 to TRBJ2-6, with 8 bases identical to TRBD1. V gave up 7 bases and J gave up 4 bases; unmatched junction bases: 18. CDR1 and CDR2 (germline): SNHLY, FYNNEI. The CDR3 is 19 amino acids. The CDR3 here is CASKSQGAELPRGANVLTF. The CDR3 nucleotides are TGTGCCAGCAAATCCCAGGGGGCGGAACTTCCGCGGGGGGCCAACGTCCTGACTTTC.

The chain couples TRBV11-2 to TRBJ1-2, with TRBD1 as a possible D gene (6 bases). Trimming stripped 1 base from V and 8 bases from J, with 11 bases between. Germline V CDR1 and CDR2: SGHAT, FQNNGV. The CDR3 extends over 13 amino acids. This CDR3 is CASSLGGRWGYTF. CDR3 sequence (DNA): TGTGCCAGCAGCTTAGGGGGGCGCTGGGGCTACACCTTC.